This T cell receptor (beta chain) stems from a study of blood T cell repertoires in COVID-19. V lost 2 bases and J lost 6, with 12 bases in between. This CDR3 has 14 residues. Germline V CDR1 and CDR2: MNHEY, SMNVEV (reference sequence). Original analysis: Amplification from reference gene primers served as the basis for estimated nucleated cell counts. TCRdb's copy holds only in-frame clones and misses some; the assay was immunoSEQ multiplex PCR. That table gives V, J and clone size, and the DNA gave D and trimming. The table shows more than 200,000 clones, with about 88% occurring only once. The V gene is TRBV27, the J gene TRBJ2-3, with D hard to call. The sequence was obtained from a man between 65 and 80 years old with acute or convalescent COVID-19. The sequenced material came from peripheral blood. CDR3 DNA: TGTGCCAGCAGTTTAGGCTCTCACGCCGATACGCAGTATTTT. Protein product: CASSLGSHADTQYF.